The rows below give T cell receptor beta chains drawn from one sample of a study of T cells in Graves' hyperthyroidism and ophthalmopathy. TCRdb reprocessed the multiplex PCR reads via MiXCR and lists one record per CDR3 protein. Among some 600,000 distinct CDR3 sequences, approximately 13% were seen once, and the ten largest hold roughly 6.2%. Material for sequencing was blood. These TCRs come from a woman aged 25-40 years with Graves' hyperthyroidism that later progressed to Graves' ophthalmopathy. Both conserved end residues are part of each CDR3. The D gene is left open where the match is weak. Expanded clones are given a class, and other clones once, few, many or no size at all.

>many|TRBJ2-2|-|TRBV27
CASTTGDGELFF
TGTGCCAGCACCACGGGAGACGGGGAGCTGTTTTTT
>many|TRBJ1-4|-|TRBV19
CASSPRMRERKEKLFF
TGTGCCAGTAGTCCCCGGATGAGGGAAAGGAAAGAAAAACTGTTTTTT
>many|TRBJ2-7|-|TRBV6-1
CASRADGQSYEQYF
TGTGCCAGCAGGGCGGACGGACAATCCTACGAGCAGTACTTC
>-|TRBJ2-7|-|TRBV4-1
CASSQGTGYSYEQYF
TGCGCCAGCAGCCAAGGTACCGGATACTCCTACGAGCAGTACTTC
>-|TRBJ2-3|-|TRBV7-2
CASSLDHQSTSTDTQYF
TGTGCCAGCAGCTTAGATCATCAGTCAACTAGCACAGATACGCAGTATTTT
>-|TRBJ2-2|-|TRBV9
CASSVATTGELFF
TGTGCCAGCAGCGTAGCGACCACCGGGGAGCTGTTTTTT
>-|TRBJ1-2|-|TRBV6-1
CASSERPGTSYGYTF
TGTGCCAGCAGTGAAAGGCCAGGGACATCTTATGGCTACACCTTC
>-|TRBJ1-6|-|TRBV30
CAWGGRPAPPLHF
TGTGCCTGGGGGGGACGGCCGGCGCCACCCCTCCACTTT
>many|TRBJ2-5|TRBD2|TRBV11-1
CASSGGTSGFSVRETQYF
TGTGCCAGCAGCGGAGGGACTAGCGGTTTTAGTGTTCGAGAGACCCAGTACTTC
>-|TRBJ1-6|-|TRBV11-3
CASSLVGTTNSPLYF
TGTGCCAGCAGCTTAGTGGGGACGACTAATTCACCCCTCTACTTT
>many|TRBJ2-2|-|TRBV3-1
CASSQEGSGELFF
TGTGCCAGCAGCCAAGAGGGGTCCGGGGAGCTGTTTTTT
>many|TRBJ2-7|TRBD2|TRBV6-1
CASSGLAGGPSDEQYF
TGTGCCAGCAGCGGACTAGCGGGAGGGCCGAGCGACGAGCAGTACTTC
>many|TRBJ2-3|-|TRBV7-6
CASSSQAGGTDTQYF
TGTGCCAGCAGCTCCCAAGCCGGCGGCACAGATACGCAGTATTTT
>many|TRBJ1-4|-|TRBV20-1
CSARSGEKLFF
TGCAGTGCTAGATCGGGTGAAAAACTGTTTTTT
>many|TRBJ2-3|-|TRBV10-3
CAISVGSGGISTDTQYF
TGTGCCATCAGTGTAGGGAGCGGAGGGATAAGCACAGATACGCAGTATTTT
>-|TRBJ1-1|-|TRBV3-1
CASSQDAAGTEAFF
TGTGCCAGCAGCCAAGACGCGGCGGGCACTGAAGCTTTCTTT
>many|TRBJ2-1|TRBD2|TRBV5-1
CASSFTSGEKQFF
TGCGCCAGCAGCTTCACTAGCGGCGAAAAGCAGTTCTTC
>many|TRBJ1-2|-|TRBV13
CASRGEDYGYTF
TGTGCCAGCAGGGGCGAGGACTATGGCTACACCTTC
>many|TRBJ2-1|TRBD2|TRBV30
CAWTMSAGGYNEQFF
TGTGCCTGGACCATGTCAGCGGGAGGGTACAATGAGCAGTTCTTC
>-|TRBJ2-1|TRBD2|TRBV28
CASSTPAGVLSGEQFF
TGTGCCAGCAGTACCCCAGCGGGAGTGCTATCGGGTGAGCAGTTCTTC
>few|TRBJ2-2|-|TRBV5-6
CASSFRPTNTGELFF
TGTGCCAGCAGCTTTAGACCCACCAACACCGGGGAGCTGTTTTTT
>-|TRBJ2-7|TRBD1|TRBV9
CASSVKAGTGGGPSSYEQYF
TGTGCCAGCAGCGTGAAGGCTGGGACAGGTGGCGGGCCCAGCTCCTACGAGCAGTACTTC
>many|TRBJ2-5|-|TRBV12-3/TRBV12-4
CASSRTAENQETQYF
TGTGCCAGCAGTCGGACAGCGGAAAACCAAGAGACCCAGTACTTC
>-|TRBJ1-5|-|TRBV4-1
CASSQEGRSQHF
TGCGCCAGCAGCCAAGAGGGGAGGTCCCAGCATTTT
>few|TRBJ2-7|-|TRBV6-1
CASKPRSSYEQYF
TGTGCCAGCAAGCCCAGGAGCTCCTACGAGCAGTACTTC
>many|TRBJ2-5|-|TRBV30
CAWSAQQETQYF
TGTGCCTGGAGTGCCCAGCAAGAGACCCAGTACTTC
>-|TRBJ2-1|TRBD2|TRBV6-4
CASSDMIAGYNEQFF
TGTGCCAGCAGTGACATGATAGCGGGATACAATGAGCAGTTCTTC
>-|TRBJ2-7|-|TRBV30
CAWIERGRYEQYF
TGTGCCTGGATCGAACGGGGACGATACGAGCAGTACTTC
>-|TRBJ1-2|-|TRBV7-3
CASSSGGPGGYTF
TGTGCCAGCAGCTCGGGGGGGCCCGGTGGCTACACCTTC
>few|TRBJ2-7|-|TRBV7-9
CASSPAAKGEQYF
TGTGCCAGCAGCCCCGCTGCAAAGGGCGAGCAGTACTTC
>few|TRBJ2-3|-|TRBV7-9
CASSLVVTHPDTQYF
TGTGCCAGCAGCTTAGTTGTGACCCACCCAGATACGCAGTATTTT
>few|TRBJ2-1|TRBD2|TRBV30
CAWSVQASGRNEQFF
TGTGCCTGGAGTGTACAGGCTAGCGGGAGGAATGAGCAGTTCTTC
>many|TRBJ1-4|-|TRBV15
CATDEMGAINEKLFF
TGTGCCACCGACGAGATGGGGGCGATTAATGAAAAACTGTTTTTT
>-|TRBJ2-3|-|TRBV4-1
CASSQGGGRYTDTQYF
TGCGCCAGCAGCCAAGGAGGGGGAAGATACACAGATACGCAGTATTTT
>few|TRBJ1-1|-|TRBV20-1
CSAPLGGHPGAEAFF
TGCAGTGCTCCATTGGGCGGCCACCCCGGCGCTGAAGCTTTCTTT
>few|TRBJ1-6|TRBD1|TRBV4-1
CASSQWDRGAGNSPLHF
TGCGCCAGCAGCCAGTGGGACAGGGGGGCGGGGAATTCACCCCTCCACTTT
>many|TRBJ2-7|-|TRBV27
CASSSHTSYEQYF
TGTGCCAGCAGTTCTCACACCTCCTACGAGCAGTACTTC
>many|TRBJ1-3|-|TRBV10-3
CAIGSSGNTIYF
TGTGCCATCGGAAGCTCTGGAAACACCATATATTTT
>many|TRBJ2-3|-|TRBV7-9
CASSLMDSPSTDTQYF
TGTGCCAGCAGCTTAATGGACTCTCCAAGCACAGATACGCAGTATTTT
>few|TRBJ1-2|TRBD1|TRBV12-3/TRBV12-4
CASSLVAGGRYGYTF
TGTGCCAGCAGTTTAGTGGCAGGGGGCAGGTATGGCTACACCTTC
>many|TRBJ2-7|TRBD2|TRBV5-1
CASQGLAGGKNYEQYF
TGCGCCAGCCAAGGTCTAGCGGGAGGGAAAAACTACGAGCAGTACTTC
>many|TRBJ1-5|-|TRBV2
CASGDTLNQPQHF
TGTGCCAGCGGGGACACCCTCAATCAGCCCCAGCATTTT
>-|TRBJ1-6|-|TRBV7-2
CASSFFREQNSPLHF
TGTGCCAGCAGCTTCTTCCGGGAGCAAAATTCACCCCTCCACTTT
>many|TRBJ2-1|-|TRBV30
CAWNQGHRDEQFF
TGTGCCTGGAACCAGGGACATAGGGATGAGCAGTTCTTC
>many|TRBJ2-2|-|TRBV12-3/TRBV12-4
CASSFGYREPTGELFF
TGTGCCAGCAGTTTCGGGTACCGGGAGCCTACCGGGGAGCTGTTTTTT
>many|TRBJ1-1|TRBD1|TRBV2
CASSDRQGDPEAFF
TGTGCCAGCAGTGATAGGCAGGGGGACCCTGAAGCTTTCTTT